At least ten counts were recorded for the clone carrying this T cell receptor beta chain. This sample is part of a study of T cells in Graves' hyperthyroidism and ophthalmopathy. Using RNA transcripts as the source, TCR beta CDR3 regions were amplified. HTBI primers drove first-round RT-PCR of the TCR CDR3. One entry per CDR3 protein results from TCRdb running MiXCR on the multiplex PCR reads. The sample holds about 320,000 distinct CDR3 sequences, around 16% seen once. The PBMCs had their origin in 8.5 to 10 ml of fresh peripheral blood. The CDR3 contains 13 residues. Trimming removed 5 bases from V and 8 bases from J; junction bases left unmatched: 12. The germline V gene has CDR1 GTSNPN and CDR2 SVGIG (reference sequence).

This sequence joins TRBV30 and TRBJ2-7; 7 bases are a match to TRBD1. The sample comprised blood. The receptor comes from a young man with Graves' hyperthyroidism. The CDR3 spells CAWGPGQWKKQYF. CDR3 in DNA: TGTGCCTGGGGACCGGGACAGTGGAAGAAGCAGTACTTC.